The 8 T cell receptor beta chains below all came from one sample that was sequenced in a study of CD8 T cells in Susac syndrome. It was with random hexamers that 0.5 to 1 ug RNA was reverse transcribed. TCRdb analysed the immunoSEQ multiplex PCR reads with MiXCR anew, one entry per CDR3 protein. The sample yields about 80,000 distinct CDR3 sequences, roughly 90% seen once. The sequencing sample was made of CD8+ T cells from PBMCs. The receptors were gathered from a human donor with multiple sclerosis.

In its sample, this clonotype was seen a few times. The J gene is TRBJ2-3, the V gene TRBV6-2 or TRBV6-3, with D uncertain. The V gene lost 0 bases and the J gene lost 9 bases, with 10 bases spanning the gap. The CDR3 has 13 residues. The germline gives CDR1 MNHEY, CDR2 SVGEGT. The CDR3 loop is CASSYSGPGTQYF. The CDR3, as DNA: TGTGCCAGCAGTTACTCGGGCCCTGGGACGCAGTATTTT.

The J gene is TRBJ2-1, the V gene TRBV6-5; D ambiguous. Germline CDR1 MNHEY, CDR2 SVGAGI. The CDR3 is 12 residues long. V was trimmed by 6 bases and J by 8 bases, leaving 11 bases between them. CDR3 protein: CASSPLGYEQFF. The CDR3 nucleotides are TGTGCCAGCAGCCCCCTTGGGTATGAGCAGTTCTTC.

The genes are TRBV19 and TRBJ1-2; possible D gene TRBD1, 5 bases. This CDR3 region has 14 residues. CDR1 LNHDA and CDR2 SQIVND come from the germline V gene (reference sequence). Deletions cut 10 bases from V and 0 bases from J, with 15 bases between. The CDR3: CAIHTTGANYGYTF. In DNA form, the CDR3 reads TGTGCCATTCATACTACAGGAGCTAACTATGGCTACACCTTC.

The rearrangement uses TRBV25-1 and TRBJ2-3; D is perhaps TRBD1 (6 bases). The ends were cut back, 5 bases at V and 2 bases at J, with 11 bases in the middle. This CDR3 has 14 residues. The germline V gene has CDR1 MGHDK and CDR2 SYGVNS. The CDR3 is CASSNTGITDTQYF. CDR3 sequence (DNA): TGTGCCAGCAGTAACACAGGGATCACAGATACGCAGTATTTT.

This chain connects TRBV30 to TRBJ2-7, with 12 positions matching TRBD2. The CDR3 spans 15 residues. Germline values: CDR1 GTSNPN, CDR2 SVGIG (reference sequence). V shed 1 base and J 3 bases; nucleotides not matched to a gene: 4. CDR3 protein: CAWSGRLAGVYEQYF. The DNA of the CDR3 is TGTGCCTGGAGTGGCCGACTAGCGGGGGTCTACGAGCAGTACTTC.

The CDR3 loop reads CASSTRDRGYGYTF. The CDR3 DNA reads as TGTGCCAGCAGCACCCGGGACAGGGGATATGGCTACACCTTC. The genes are TRBV21-1 and TRBJ1-2; TRBD1, the table's D call, was not compared with the DNA. TRBV21-1 is a listed pseudogene. The CDR3 covers 14 residues.

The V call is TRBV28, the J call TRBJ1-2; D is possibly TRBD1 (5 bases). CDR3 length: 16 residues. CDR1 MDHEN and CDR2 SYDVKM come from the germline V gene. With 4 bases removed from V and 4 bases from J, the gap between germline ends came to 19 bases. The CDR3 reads CASSSPGLSLGYGYTF. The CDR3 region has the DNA TGTGCCAGCAGTTCCCCGGGGCTTTCCCTAGGCTATGGCTACACCTTC.

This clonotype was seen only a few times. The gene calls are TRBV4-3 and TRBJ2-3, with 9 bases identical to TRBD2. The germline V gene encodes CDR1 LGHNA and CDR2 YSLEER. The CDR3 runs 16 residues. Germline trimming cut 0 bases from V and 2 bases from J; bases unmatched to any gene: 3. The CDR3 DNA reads TGCGCCAGCAGCCAAGATAGCGGGAGACCCACAGATACGCAGTATTTT. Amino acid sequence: CASSQDSGRPTDTQYF.